The entry that follows covers one T cell receptor beta chain sequence. Amplification of TCR beta CDR3 regions was performed using RNA transcripts as template. In the first-round RT-PCR of the TCR CDR3, the HTBI primer set was used. TCRdb itself ran the multiplex PCR reads through MiXCR, one entry per CDR3 protein. This table has roughly 740,000 distinct CDR3 sequences, around 17% appearing once. This entry is derived from a study of T cells in Graves' hyperthyroidism and ophthalmopathy. Graves' hyperthyroidism is called stable when ophthalmopathy does not progress within 18 months. Patients aged 18 to 65 had newly diagnosed hyperthyroidism that had lasted under 2 months. Clinicians diagnosed patients from clinical symptoms, serum thyroxine and TRAb, thyroid ultrasound and orbital computed tomography. The germline V gene has CDR1 MGHRA and CDR2 YSYEKL. The CDR3 length is 17 residues. With V trimmed by 0 bases and J by 4 bases, 10 bases remained unmatched.

The sequence was collected from a man aged 18 to 30 with Graves' hyperthyroidism. The rearrangement uses TRBV4-1 and TRBJ1-1, with 8 nucleotides matching TRBD1. The sample comprised blood. CDR3 coding DNA: TGCGCCAGCAGCCAAGATGTGAACAGGGGGGGGGGCACTGAAGCTTTCTTT. Protein sequence: CASSQDVNRGGGTEAFF.